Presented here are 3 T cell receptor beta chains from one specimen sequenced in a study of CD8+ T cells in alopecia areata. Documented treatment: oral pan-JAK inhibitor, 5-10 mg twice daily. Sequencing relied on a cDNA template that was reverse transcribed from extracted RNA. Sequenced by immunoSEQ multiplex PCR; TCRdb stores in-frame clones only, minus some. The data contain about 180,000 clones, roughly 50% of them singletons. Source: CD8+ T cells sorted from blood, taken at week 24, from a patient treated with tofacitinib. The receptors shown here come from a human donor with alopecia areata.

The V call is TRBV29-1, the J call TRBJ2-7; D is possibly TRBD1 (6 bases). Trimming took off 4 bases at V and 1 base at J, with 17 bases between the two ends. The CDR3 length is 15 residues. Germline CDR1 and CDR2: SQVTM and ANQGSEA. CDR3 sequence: CSVVAQGQRSYEQYF. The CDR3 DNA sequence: TGCAGCGTTGTCGCACAGGGCCAGCGGTCCTACGAGCAGTACTTC.

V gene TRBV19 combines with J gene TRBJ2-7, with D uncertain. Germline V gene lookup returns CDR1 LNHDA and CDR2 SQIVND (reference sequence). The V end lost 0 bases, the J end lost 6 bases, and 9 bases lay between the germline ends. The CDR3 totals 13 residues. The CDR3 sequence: CASSIDLSSEQYF. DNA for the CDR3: TGTGCCAGTAGTATAGATCTTTCGAGCGAGCAGTACTTC.

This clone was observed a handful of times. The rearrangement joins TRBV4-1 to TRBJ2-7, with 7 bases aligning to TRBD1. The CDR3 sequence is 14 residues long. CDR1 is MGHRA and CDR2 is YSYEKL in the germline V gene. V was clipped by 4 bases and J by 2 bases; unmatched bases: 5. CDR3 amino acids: CASSLQTGPYEQYF. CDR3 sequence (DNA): TGCGCCAGCAGCCTCCAGACAGGGCCCTACGAGCAGTACTTC.